This T cell receptor (beta chain) derives from a study of vaccination effects on CD4 cells after COVID-19. Findings and caveats of the study: Early post-infection timepoints were missing from the study, which also had few convalescent patients. Late post-vaccination samples showed marked contraction of infection- and vaccine-induced clones.

Germline V gene lookup returns CDR1 SGHRS and CDR2 YFSETQ. The CDR3 runs to 17 residues. Trimming cost V 0 bases and J 1 base; bases outside gene matches: 7. Before sequencing, viral peptide pools were used by the ViraFEST assay to expand antigen-specific CD4+ T cells. Following 10 days of culture, CD4+ T cells were isolated. Two-dose BNT162b2 or mRNA-1273 vaccination was given to participants. Vaccine recipients had no previous SARS-CoV-2 infection; their nucleocapsid antibodies were negative. At days 3 and 7, half of the medium was exchanged for IL-2 medium. For this clone: What it recognizes is unknown.

The table came from immunoSEQ multiplex PCR; TCRdb's copy has only in-frame clones and leaves some out. Here the sample spans fewer than 15,000 clones, about 70% being singletons. V usage is TRBV5-1 and J usage is TRBJ2-3; 8 bases map to TRBD2. The sequence came from a human donor who received a COVID-19 vaccine. The specimen was CD4+ T cells from PBMCs cultured with HCoV-NL63 spike peptides, collected after COVID-19 vaccination. In DNA, the CDR3 is TGCGCCAGCAGCTTGGGCGGGGGGAGGCCTGGCACAGATACGCAGTATTTT. This codes for CASSLGGGRPGTDTQYF.